The clone carrying this T cell receptor beta chain is labeled medium-sized. Its matching antigen is unknown. The sample comes from a study of molecular identifiers for immune sequencing clone quantification. Study findings and constraints: In naive cells, under 1% of molecules belonged to clones above 20 RNA copies, against over 97% in effector cells.

Germline V lookup: CDR1 PRHDT, CDR2 FYEKMQ (reference sequence). V lost 0 bases and J 1 base, leaving 9 bases between the germline ends. The CDR3 is made up of 15 amino acids. Library preparation followed earlier protocols using designated TCR primers. TCRdb re-called the PCR reads through MiXCR, storing one row per CDR3 protein. Of around 9,800 distinct CDR3 sequences listed, around 19% were seen once; the top ten hold about 1.4%. The source of this sequence is a human donor in good health. Some libraries in this study had Jurkat cell RNA spiked in. V is TRBV13 and J is TRBJ1-1; possible D gene TRBD1, 6 bases. The sequenced material came from naive CD8+ T cells from blood, with Jurkat cell RNA spiked in. Subset indicated: FACS-sorted CD8+CD4-CCR7+CD45RA+ naive T cells. The CDR3: CASSLGGGQNTEAFF. The CDR3 coding sequence is TGTGCCAGCAGCTTAGGAGGGGGACAGAACACTGAAGCTTTCTTT.